This entry lists 3 T cell receptor beta chains sequenced from one sample in a study of cytomegalovirus exposure and HLA in healthy donors. Amplification used 60 Vbeta primers and 13 Jbeta primers. The method was immunoSEQ multiplex PCR; TCRdb's version includes in-frame clones alone and lacks a portion of them. The data contain about 90,000 clones, 62% of them seen just once; the ten biggest clones take up roughly 6%. The sample comprised PBMCs. All receptors derive from a woman aged 30 to 39 in good health and CMV-seropositive.

V and J are TRBV6-6 and TRBJ1-2; D perhaps matches TRBD1 (6 bases). The CDR3 sequence is 11 residues long. Germline V gene lookup returns CDR1 MNHNY and CDR2 SVGAGI (reference sequence). Between the trimmed V and J ends, which lost 6 bases and 13 bases, there was a span of 15 bases. The CDR3 loop reads CASRMDSPATF. The DNA for the CDR3 is TGTGCCAGCAGGATGGACAGTCCCGCCACCTTC.

This sequence joins TRBV19 and TRBJ2-4; 8 bases map to TRBD1. Germline V lookup: CDR1 LNHDA, CDR2 SQIVND (reference sequence). The J segment lost 9 bases and the V segment lost 1 base, leaving 8 bases of the junction unmatched. The CDR3 length is 15 residues. The CDR3 coding sequence is TGTGCCAGTAGTATAGGTGCTCGACAGGGGAGCATTCAGTACTTC. Encoded protein: CASSIGARQGSIQYF.

Written as DNA, the CDR3 is TGTGCCAGCAGCCCTCCACGAGGACAGAGAGTGGGTGGCTACACCTTC. This gives the protein CASSPPRGQRVGGYTF. The rearrangement links TRBV28 to TRBJ1-2; possibly TRBD1 for D (6 bases). Germline CDR1 is MDHEN and CDR2 is SYDVKM. V was cut by 6 bases and J by 7 bases, with 24 bases left in between. The CDR3 extends over 16 amino acids.